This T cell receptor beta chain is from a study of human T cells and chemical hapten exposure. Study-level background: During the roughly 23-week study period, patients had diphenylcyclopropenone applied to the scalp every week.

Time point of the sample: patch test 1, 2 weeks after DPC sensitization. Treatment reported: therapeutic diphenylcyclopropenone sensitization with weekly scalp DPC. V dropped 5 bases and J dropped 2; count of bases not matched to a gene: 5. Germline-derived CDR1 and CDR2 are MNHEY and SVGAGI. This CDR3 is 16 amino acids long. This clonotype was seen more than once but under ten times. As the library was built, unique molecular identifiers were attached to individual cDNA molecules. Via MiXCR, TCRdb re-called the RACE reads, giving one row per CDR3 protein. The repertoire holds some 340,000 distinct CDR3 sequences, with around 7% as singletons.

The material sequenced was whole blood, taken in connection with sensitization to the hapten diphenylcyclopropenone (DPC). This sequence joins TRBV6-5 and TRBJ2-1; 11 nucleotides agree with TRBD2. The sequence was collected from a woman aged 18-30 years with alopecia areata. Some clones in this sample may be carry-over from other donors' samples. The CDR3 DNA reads TGTGCCAGCAGTGGATCTAGCGGGGGGCCCTACAATGAGCAGTTCTTC. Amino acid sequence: CASSGSSGGPYNEQFF.